A selection of T cell receptor beta chains follows, all from one sample in a study of cytomegalovirus exposure and HLA in healthy donors. Using immunoSEQ multiplex PCR, the repertoire was profiled, and TCRdb retains in-frame clones only, with some absent. The sample holds roughly 100,000 clones, 70% to 80% seen once. The source material was PBMCs. All receptors derive from a man aged 25-45 years in good health and CMV-seronegative. The CDR3 runs from the conserved cysteine through the conserved F or W. Each record gives: J gene, V gene, D gene, clone size, CDR3 protein, CDR3 DNA. A D gene is named only where the DNA matches it firmly. Size is stated for part of the rows, as once, few or many counts, or as a class when the clone is expanded.

TRBJ2-3,TRBV6-6,TRBD2,-,CASRGSGSPDTQYF,TGTGCCAGCAGGGGTAGCGGGAGTCCGGATACGCAGTATTTT
TRBJ1-5,TRBV6-5,-,few,CASRATQGRQPQHF,TGTGCCAGCAGAGCTACACAGGGTCGACAGCCCCAGCATTTT
TRBJ1-6,TRBV7-2,-,few,CASSSYNSPLHF,TGTGCCAGCAGCTCGTATAATTCACCCCTCCACTTT
TRBJ2-3,TRBV5-6,TRBD1,-,CASSTGQATDTQYF,TGTGCCAGCAGCACTGGACAGGCTACAGATACGCAGTATTTT
TRBJ2-5,TRBV7-2,-,-,CASSLGGGGFYQETQYF,TGTGCCAGCAGCTTAGGTGGCGGAGGGTTTTACCAAGAGACCCAGTACTTC
TRBJ1-2,TRBV5-4,-,-,CASSSRRRDPLGYTF,TGTGCCAGCAGCTCCCGTCGGAGGGATCCTCTCGGCTACACCTTC
TRBJ1-4,TRBV27,-,-,CASGFLWEGEKLFF,TGTGCCAGCGGTTTCTTGTGGGAGGGGGAAAAACTGTTTTTT
TRBJ2-5,TRBV4-3,TRBD1,once,CASSNDRGETQYF,TGCGCCAGCAGCAATGACAGGGGGGAGACCCAGTACTTC
TRBJ1-2,TRBV7-9,-,-,CASSQGDGYGGYTF,TGTGCCAGCAGCCAAGGAGACGGGTATGGCGGCTACACCTTC
TRBJ1-2,TRBV5-6,-,once,CASSLTGVPNYGYTF,TGTGCCAGCAGCCTGACGGGTGTCCCTAACTATGGCTACACCTTC
TRBJ2-7,TRBV6-5,TRBD1,-,CASSYNLGGLSEQYF,TGTGCCAGCAGTTACAATTTAGGGGGCTTAAGCGAGCAGTACTTC
TRBJ1-2,TRBV29-1,TRBD1,-,CSVEAPDRGRFGYTF,TGCAGCGTTGAAGCTCCGGACAGGGGCAGGTTTGGCTACACCTTC
TRBJ2-7,TRBV7-2,TRBD2,-,CASSSWTSGAQMEQYF,TGTGCCAGCAGCTCCTGGACTAGCGGGGCTCAGATGGAGCAGTACTTC
TRBJ2-1,TRBV5-1,TRBD2,-,CASRPGLAPNEQFF,TGCGCCAGCCGACCGGGACTAGCTCCCAATGAGCAGTTCTTC
TRBJ2-1,TRBV5-4,TRBD1,-,CASSLDRGEQFF,TGTGCCAGCAGCTTAGACAGGGGTGAGCAGTTCTTC
TRBJ2-7,TRBV9,TRBD1,-,CASSVQGTGAYEQYF,TGTGCCAGCAGCGTACAGGGGACAGGGGCCTACGAGCAGTACTTC
TRBJ2-2,TRBV19,TRBD1,few,CASSTTGTGELFF,TGTGCCAGTAGTACGACAGGGACCGGGGAGCTGTTTTTT
TRBJ1-2,TRBV29-1,-,-,CSVEEYYDKNYGYTF,TGCAGCGTTGAAGAATATTATGACAAGAACTATGGCTACACCTTC
TRBJ2-7,TRBV11-2,TRBD2,-,CASVSAGGPDEQYF,TGTGCCAGCGTTTCGGCGGGAGGGCCGGACGAGCAGTACTTC
TRBJ1-1,TRBV5-1,-,-,CASSPGRTEAFF,TGCGCCAGCAGCCCTGGTCGGACTGAAGCTTTCTTT
TRBJ2-7,TRBV7-9,TRBD1,-,CSSSAIAGTGTSYEQYF,TGTTCCAGCAGCGCGATTGCCGGGACAGGGACTTCCTACGAGCAGTACTTC
TRBJ2-3,TRBV9,-,-,CASSVGEGGWDTQYF,TGTGCCAGCAGCGTAGGAGAGGGCGGCTGGGATACGCAGTATTTT
TRBJ2-1,TRBV15,TRBD1,-,CATSRGGQSDNNEQFF,TGTGCCACCAGCAGAGGGGGACAGTCCGATAACAATGAGCAGTTCTTC
TRBJ2-5,TRBV19,TRBD2,-,CASSLRTSGKQETQYF,TGTGCCAGTAGTTTGAGGACTAGCGGAAAACAAGAGACCCAGTACTTC
TRBJ1-1,TRBV10-2,-,-,CATLFGRDTEAFF,TGCGCCACCCTCTTCGGTCGGGACACTGAAGCTTTCTTT
TRBJ2-3,TRBV27,TRBD2,few,CASSLGRRAGGGTDTQYF,TGTGCCAGCAGTTTAGGCCGCAGAGCGGGAGGAGGCACAGATACGCAGTATTTT
TRBJ2-3,TRBV9,-,-,CASSVGLVGTDTQYF,TGTGCCAGCAGCGTAGGACTAGTAGGCACAGATACGCAGTATTTT
TRBJ1-3,TRBV5-6,-,-,CASSAGQDPSGNTIYF,TGTGCCAGCAGCGCAGGGCAGGATCCCTCTGGAAACACCATATATTTT
TRBJ1-1,TRBV30,-,-,CAWSVRVSAAFF,TGTGCCTGGAGTGTACGGGTTTCCGCAGCTTTCTTT
TRBJ2-5,TRBV28,-,-,CASSFRGEAPVEETQYF,TGTGCCAGCAGTTTTCGAGGGGAGGCCCCCGTGGAAGAGACCCAGTACTTC
TRBJ1-2,TRBV5-4,-,-,CASSFGHEYGYTF,TGTGCCAGCAGCTTCGGACACGAGTATGGCTACACCTTC
TRBJ1-1,TRBV11-3,-,-,CASSLTGVTEAFF,TGTGCCAGCAGCTTGACGGGGGTAACTGAAGCTTTCTTT
TRBJ1-2,TRBV27,TRBD1,-,CASSLRDSIGYTF,TGTGCCAGCAGCTTACGGGACAGTATTGGCTACACCTTC
TRBJ1-2,TRBV7-9,-,-,CASSHGGEGYTF,TGTGCCAGCAGCCACGGGGGAGAGGGCTACACCTTC
TRBJ1-5,TRBV2,-,-,CASSEVTGSQPQHF,TGTGCCAGCAGTGAGGTTACAGGATCCCAGCCCCAGCATTTT
TRBJ2-2,TRBV4-2,-,-,CASLGASDNTGELFF,TGTGCCAGCCTCGGGGCTAGCGATAACACCGGGGAGCTGTTTTTT
TRBJ1-3,TRBV7-9,-,-,CSSTPGNANSGNTIYF,TGTTCCAGCACCCCCGGGAACGCCAACTCTGGAAACACCATATATTTT
TRBJ1-5,TRBV6-5,-,-,CASSDRANQPQHF,TGTGCCAGCTCCGACAGAGCCAATCAGCCCCAGCATTTT
TRBJ2-1,TRBV2,TRBD1,once,CASSEEQGAKNEQFF,TGTGCCAGCAGTGAGGAGCAGGGGGCTAAGAATGAGCAGTTCTTC
TRBJ1-2,TRBV6-5,-,few,CASSYLSDRNYGYTF,TGTGCCAGCAGTTACCTTTCCGACAGGAACTATGGCTACACCTTC
TRBJ1-4,TRBV5-1,-,-,CASSFDVAVEKLFF,TGCGCCAGCAGCTTTGACGTGGCGGTTGAAAAACTGTTTTTT
TRBJ2-4,TRBV27,-,-,CASSHGDRENIQYF,TGTGCCAGCAGCCATGGAGACAGAGAGAACATTCAGTACTTC